This TCR beta chain is drawn from a study of blood T cell repertoires in COVID-19. The repertoire was sequenced with immunoSEQ multiplex PCR; TCRdb's copy has only in-frame clones and lacks some. The data show about 320,000 clones, roughly nine tenths seen once. Trimming left V 4 bases short and J 6 bases short, with 14 bases between. Germline V gives CDR1 SGHRS, CDR2 YFSETQ. The CDR3 extends over 14 amino acids. This rearrangement joins TRBV5-1 to TRBJ2-1; D gene unclear. Sequences were obtained from PBMCs or T cells enriched from blood (not recorded which). The TCR originated in a woman aged 30 to 39 who had been exposed to COVID-19. The CDR3 sequence is CASSPGASTNEQFF. In DNA form, the CDR3 reads TGCGCCAGCAGCCCAGGCGCGAGTACCAATGAGCAGTTCTTC. The full variable domain, in which reference TRBV5-1 and TRBJ2-1 provide the parts outside the CDR3, is KAGVTQTPRYLIKTRGQQVTLSCSPISGHRSVSWYQQTPGQGLQFLFEYFSETQRNKGNFPGRFSGRQFSNSRSEMNVSTLELGDSALYLCASSPGASTNEQFFGPGTRLTVL.